Shown below are 13 T cell receptor beta chains from a single sample sequenced in a study of OX40 agonist ivuxolimab in advanced cancers. The protocol was immunoSEQ multiplex PCR, while the TCRdb copy is restricted to in-frame clones and leaves out a portion. The sample lists about 76,000 clones, 85% seen once, with less than 4% in the top ten. Sequenced material: CD4+ or CD8+ T cells sorted from blood, taken in a trial of the OX40 agonist ivuxolimab. These receptor sequences come from an adult with an advanced solid tumor such as melanoma, head and neck, liver or kidney cancer.

The rearrangement links TRBV7-2 to TRBJ1-2; perhaps TRBD1 as D (5 bases). V was shortened by 3 bases and J by 4 bases, with 9 bases between the two germline ends. This CDR3 has 13 residues. Germline-derived CDR1 and CDR2 are SGHTA and FQGNSA. The CDR3 region has the DNA TGTGCCAGCAGCTTTGACAGCCTCTATGGCTACACCTTC. Protein product: CASSFDSLYGYTF. The whole variable domain, remainder taken from reference TRBV7-2 and TRBJ1-2, is GAGVSQSPSNKVTEKGKDVELRCDPISGHTALYWYRQSLGQGLEFLIYFQGNSAPDKSGLPSDRFSAERTGGSVSTLTIQRTQQEDSAVYLCASSFDSLYGYTFGSGTRLTVV.

This rearrangement joins TRBV27 to TRBJ1-6, with D perhaps TRBD1 (5 bases). The CDR3 is 15 residues long. Trimming stripped 6 bases from V and 2 bases from J, with 11 bases between. Germline V CDR1 and CDR2: MNHEY, SMNVEV (reference sequence). The CDR3 region has the DNA TGTGCCAGCAGGCTCCAGGGAACCTATAATTCACCCCTCCACTTT. It yields the protein CASRLQGTYNSPLHF.

In this sample, this clone turned up a few times. V is TRBV2 and J is TRBJ1-2; D not resolved. The CDR3 length is 11 residues. With 8 bases removed from V and 5 bases from J, the gap between germline ends came to 9 bases. CDR1 and CDR2 (germline): SNHLY, FYNNEI. The CDR3 sequence is CASALGYGYTF. CDR3 nucleotides: TGTGCCAGCGCTCTAGGGTATGGCTACACCTTC.

The rearrangement links TRBV4-2 to TRBJ1-3, with TRBD1 matching over 9 bases. V lost 1 base to trimming and J lost 6 bases; unmatched junction nucleotides: 7. Germline assignment: CDR1 LGHNA and CDR2 YNFKEQ. This CDR3 has 16 residues. The DNA for the CDR3 is TGTGCCAGCAGCCAAGTTTCACAGGGGGCGGAAAACACCATATATTTT. Translating it yields CASSQVSQGAENTIYF.

This clone was seen a single time. This chain links TRBV18 with TRBJ2-3, with 8 bases identical to TRBD2. The V and J ends lost 8 bases and 4 bases, in that order; junction bases with no gene match: 5. Germline CDR1 and CDR2: KGHSH and LQKENI. The CDR3 loop spans 13 amino acids. The CDR3 is CASRGGSSDTQYF. Written as DNA, the CDR3 is TGTGCCAGCCGGGGGGGTAGCTCAGATACGCAGTATTTT.

This sequence joins TRBV9 and TRBJ1-1; D not resolved. The CDR3 sequence is 15 residues long. The germline V and J ends were trimmed by 0 bases and 4 bases, with 13 bases remaining between them. The germline CDR1 and CDR2 sequences are SGDLS and YYNGEE. CDR3 protein: CASSVGGQHSTEAFF. Here the CDR3 DNA reads TGTGCCAGCAGCGTAGGCGGGCAGCATAGCACTGAAGCTTTCTTT.

The chain has TRBV11-2 and TRBJ1-2; 8 bases agree with TRBD1. V was pared by 0 bases and J by 5 bases, with 14 bases of the junction left unmatched. The CDR3 length is 18 residues. Germline V gene lookup returns CDR1 SGHAT and CDR2 FQNNGV. CDR3 in amino acids: CASSLETGAAGFRYGYTF. In nucleotides, the CDR3 is TGTGCCAGCAGCTTAGAGACAGGGGCCGCTGGGTTTCGGTATGGCTACACCTTC. Full variable domain (missing parts from reference TRBV11-2 and TRBJ1-2): EAGVAQSPRYKIIEKRQSVAFWCNPISGHATLYWYQQILGQGPKLLIQFQNNGVVDDSQLPKDRFSAERLKGVDSTLKIQPAKLEDSAVYLCASSLETGAAGFRYGYTFGSGTRLTVV.

This clone came up once. The V gene is TRBV13, the J gene TRBJ2-5; TRBD2 matches at 14 bases. This CDR3 is 18 amino acids long. Losses at the gene ends were 1 base for V and 4 bases for J; bases not matched to a gene: 8. CDR1 is PRHDT, CDR2 FYEKMQ, per germline (reference sequence). Written as DNA, the CDR3 is TGTGCCAGCAGCTTAGCAACCGGGACTAGCGGGAGTGGAGAGACCCAGTACTTC. The encoded protein is CASSLATGTSGSGETQYF.

The rearrangement uses TRBV7-3 and TRBJ2-1; the D gene is possibly TRBD2 (6 bases). The germline CDR1 and CDR2 sequences are SGHTA and FQGTGA. Deletions cut 5 bases from V and 0 bases from J, with 14 bases between. The CDR3 is 16 residues long. CDR3 region: CASSRERVSSYNEQFF. The CDR3 nucleotides are TGTGCCAGCAGCAGAGAGCGGGTCAGCTCCTACAATGAGCAGTTCTTC.

J is TRBJ1-1 and V is TRBV7-2; 9 nucleotides match TRBD1. This CDR3 has 16 amino acids. Looked up from germline, CDR1 is SGHTA and CDR2 is FQGNSA. V lost 5 bases and J lost 0; bases outside the gene matches: 7. CDR3 in amino acids: CASSLGTGRMNTEAFF. CDR3 nucleotide sequence: TGTGCCAGCAGCCTCGGGACAGGGCGGATGAACACTGAAGCTTTCTTT.

The V gene is TRBV6-6, the J gene TRBJ1-5, with a tentative D call TRBD1 (5 bases). V gave up 6 bases and J gave up 2 bases, with 14 bases separating them. The length of the CDR3 is 15 residues. Germline lookup yields CDR1 MNHNY and CDR2 SVGAGI (reference sequence). CDR3 amino acids: CASSLGALGNQPQHF. As DNA, the CDR3 is TGTGCCAGCAGCCTCGGGGCTCTGGGCAATCAGCCCCAGCATTTT.

The chain joins TRBV19 to TRBJ1-1; a weak D match, TRBD1 (5 bases). Germline-derived CDR1 and CDR2 are LNHDA and SQIVND (reference sequence). This CDR3 contains 17 residues. Trimming removed 3 bases at V and 1 base at J, with 18 bases between. The CDR3 here is CASSMGGQGLKNTEAFF. The DNA of the CDR3 is TGTGCCAGTAGTATGGGTGGTCAGGGTCTTAAGAACACTGAAGCTTTCTTT.

CDR3 DNA sequence: TGTGCCAGCAGCTTTAGACCGGGTCAGCCCCAGCATTTT. Its translation: CASSFRPGQPQHF. This chain links TRBV7-3 with TRBJ1-5; D gene ambiguous. Germline V gene lookup returns CDR1 SGHTA and CDR2 FQGTGA. The CDR3 has 13 residues. Trimming pared 3 bases from V and 6 bases from J, leaving 9 bases between.